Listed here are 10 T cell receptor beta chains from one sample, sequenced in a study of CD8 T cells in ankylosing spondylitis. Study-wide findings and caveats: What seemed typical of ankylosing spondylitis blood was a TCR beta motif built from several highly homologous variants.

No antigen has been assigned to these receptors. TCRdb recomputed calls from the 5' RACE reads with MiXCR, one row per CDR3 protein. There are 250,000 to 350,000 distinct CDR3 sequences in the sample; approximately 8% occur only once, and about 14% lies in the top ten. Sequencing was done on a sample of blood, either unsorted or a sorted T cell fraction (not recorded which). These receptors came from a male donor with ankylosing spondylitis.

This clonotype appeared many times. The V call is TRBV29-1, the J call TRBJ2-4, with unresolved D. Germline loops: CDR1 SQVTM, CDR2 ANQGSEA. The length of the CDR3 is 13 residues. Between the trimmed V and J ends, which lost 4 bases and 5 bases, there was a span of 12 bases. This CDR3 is CSVGTGPQNIQYF. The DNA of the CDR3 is TGCAGCGTTGGCACCGGCCCCCAAAACATTCAGTACTTC.

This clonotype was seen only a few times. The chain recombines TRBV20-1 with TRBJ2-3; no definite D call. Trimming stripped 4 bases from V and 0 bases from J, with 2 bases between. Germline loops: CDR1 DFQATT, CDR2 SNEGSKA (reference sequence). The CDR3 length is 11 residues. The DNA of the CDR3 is TGCAGTGCTACTAGCACAGATACGCAGTATTTT. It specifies CSATSTDTQYF.

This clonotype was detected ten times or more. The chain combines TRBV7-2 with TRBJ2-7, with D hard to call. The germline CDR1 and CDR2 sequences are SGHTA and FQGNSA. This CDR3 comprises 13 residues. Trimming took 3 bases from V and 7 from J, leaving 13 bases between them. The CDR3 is CASSFARKVEQYF. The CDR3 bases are TGTGCCAGCAGCTTCGCTAGGAAAGTTGAGCAGTACTTC.

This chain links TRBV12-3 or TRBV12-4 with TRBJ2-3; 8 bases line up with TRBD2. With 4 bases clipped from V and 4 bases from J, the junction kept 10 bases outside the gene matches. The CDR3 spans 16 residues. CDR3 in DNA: TGTGCCAGCAGTTCCGGACTAGCCCGAGGGCCAGATACGCAGTATTTT. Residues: CASSSGLARGPDTQYF.

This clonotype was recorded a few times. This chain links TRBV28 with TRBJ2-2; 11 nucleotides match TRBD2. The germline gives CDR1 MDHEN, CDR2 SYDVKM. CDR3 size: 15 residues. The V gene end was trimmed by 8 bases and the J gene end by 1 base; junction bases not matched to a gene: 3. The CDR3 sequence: CASFSGRVNTGELFF. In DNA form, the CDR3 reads TGTGCCAGCTTTAGCGGGAGGGTGAACACCGGGGAGCTGTTTTTT.

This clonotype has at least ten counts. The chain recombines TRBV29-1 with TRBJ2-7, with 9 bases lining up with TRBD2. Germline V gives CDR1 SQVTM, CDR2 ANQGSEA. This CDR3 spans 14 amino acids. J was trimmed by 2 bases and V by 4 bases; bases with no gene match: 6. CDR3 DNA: TGCAGCGTTGGCCGGGCTAGCGGGACCTACGAGCAGTACTTC. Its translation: CSVGRASGTYEQYF.

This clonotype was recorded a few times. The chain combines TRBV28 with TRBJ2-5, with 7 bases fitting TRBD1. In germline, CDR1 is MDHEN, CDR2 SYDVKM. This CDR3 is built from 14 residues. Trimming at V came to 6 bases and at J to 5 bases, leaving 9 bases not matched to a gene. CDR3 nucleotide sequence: TGTGCCAGCAGCCCCGACAGGGCTGGGGAGACCCAGTACTTC. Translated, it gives CASSPDRAGETQYF.

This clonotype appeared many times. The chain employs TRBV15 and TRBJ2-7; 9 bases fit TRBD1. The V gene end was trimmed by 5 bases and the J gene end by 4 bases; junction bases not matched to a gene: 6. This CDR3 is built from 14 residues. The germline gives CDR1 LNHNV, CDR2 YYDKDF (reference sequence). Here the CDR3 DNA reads TGTGCCACCAGCTCGGACAGGGGATTTTACGAGCAGTACTTC. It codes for CATSSDRGFYEQYF.

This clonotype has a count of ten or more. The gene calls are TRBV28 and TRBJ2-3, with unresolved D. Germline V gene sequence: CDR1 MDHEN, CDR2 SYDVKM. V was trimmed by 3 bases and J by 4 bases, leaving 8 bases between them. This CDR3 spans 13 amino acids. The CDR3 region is CASSFGRPDTQYF. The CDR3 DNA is TGTGCCAGCAGTTTTGGCAGACCAGATACGCAGTATTTT.

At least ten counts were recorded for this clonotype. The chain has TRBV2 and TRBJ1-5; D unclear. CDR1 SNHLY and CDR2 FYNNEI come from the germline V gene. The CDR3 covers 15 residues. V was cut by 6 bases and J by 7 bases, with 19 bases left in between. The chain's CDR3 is CASSPHPPNRQPQHF. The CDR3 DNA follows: TGTGCCAGCAGCCCACACCCGCCGAACCGGCAGCCCCAGCATTTT.